The next 6 T cell receptor beta chains were all read from a single sample in a study of cytomegalovirus exposure and HLA in healthy donors. Primers for the PCR totalled 60 Vbeta and 13 Jbeta. The assay was immunoSEQ multiplex PCR, and TCRdb's table has in-frame clones only and misses some. This table holds about 210,000 clones, over 80% found once. Sequences were obtained from PBMCs. The receptors shown here come from a man aged 40-49 years in good health and CMV-seropositive.

This clone was seen a few times. The chain uses TRBV2 and TRBJ1-2, with 9 bases aligning to TRBD1. Per the germline V gene, CDR1 is SNHLY and CDR2 is FYNNEI. The V and J ends lost 5 bases and 5 bases, in that order; junction bases with no gene match: 3. This CDR3 is built from 13 residues. CDR3: CASSRQGEYGYTF. The CDR3 bases are TGTGCCAGCAGTCGACAGGGGGAGTATGGCTACACCTTC.

The V call is TRBV5-1, the J call TRBJ2-1; 13 bases map to TRBD2. This CDR3 region has 19 residues. Germline loops: CDR1 SGHRS, CDR2 YFSETQ. V dropped 4 bases and J dropped 8; count of bases not matched to a gene: 18. The CDR3 here is CASSPSRTSGRTSSDEQFF. The CDR3 DNA follows: TGCGCCAGCAGCCCGTCCCGGACTAGCGGGAGAACAAGCAGCGATGAGCAGTTCTTC.

The gene calls are TRBV7-3 and TRBJ1-1, with a possible D match to TRBD1 (5 bases). Germline-derived CDR1 and CDR2 are SGHTA and FQGTGA. CDR3 length equals 16 residues. V lost 4 bases and J 0 bases, leaving 15 bases between the germline ends. The CDR3 region is CASSSQGAGMNTEAFF. The CDR3 DNA follows: TGTGCCAGCAGCTCCCAAGGGGCAGGGATGAACACTGAAGCTTTCTTT. The variable domain in full, with the rest retrieved from reference TRBV7-3 and TRBJ1-1, is GAGVSQTPSNKVTEKGKYVELRCDPISGHTALYWYRQSLGQGPEFLIYFQGTGAADDSGLPNDRFFAVRPEGSVSTLKIQRTERGDSAVYLCASSSQGAGMNTEAFFGQGTRLTVV.

The chain joins TRBV5-4 to TRBJ1-1; D possibly corresponds to TRBD1 (5 bases). Germline CDR1 SGHNT, CDR2 YYREEE (reference sequence). The V end lost 4 bases, the J end lost 3 bases, and 10 bases lay between the germline ends. There are 13 residues in the CDR3. CDR3 residues: CASSLPGYTEAFF. The CDR3 DNA is TGTGCCAGCAGCCTCCCAGGGTACACTGAAGCTTTCTTT.

This chain links TRBV5-1 with TRBJ2-5; 12 nucleotides agree with TRBD1. The germline gives CDR1 SGHRS, CDR2 YFSETQ. The CDR3 runs 15 residues. V was pared by 4 bases and J by 5 bases, with 6 bases of the junction left unmatched. The CDR3: CASSPGTGGGETQYF. As DNA, the CDR3 is TGCGCCAGCAGCCCCGGGACAGGGGGCGGGGAGACCCAGTACTTC.

V and J are TRBV19 and TRBJ2-7, with D maybe TRBD1 (6 bases). This CDR3 has 13 residues. Trimming stripped 5 bases from V and 0 bases from J, with 8 bases between. CDR1 LNHDA and CDR2 SQIVND come from the germline V gene (reference sequence). The CDR3 spells CASSWDTSYEQYF. In DNA form, the CDR3 reads TGTGCCAGTAGTTGGGACACCTCCTACGAGCAGTACTTC. Supplemented by reference TRBV19 and TRBJ2-7, the full variable domain reads DGGITQSPKYLFRKEGQNVTLSCEQNLNHDAMYWYRQDPGQGLRLIYYSQIVNDFQKGDIAEGYSVSREKKESFPLTVTSAQKNPTAFYLCASSWDTSYEQYFGPGTRLTVT.